The source of this T cell receptor (beta chain) is a study of control samples from healthy donors and cancer patients. Germline lookup yields CDR1 SGHRS and CDR2 YFSETQ. Unmatched junction bases numbered 14, after V lost 2 bases and J lost 7 bases. The length of the CDR3 is 18 residues. Method: immunoSEQ multiplex PCR; TCRdb's copy keeps in-frame clones and lacks some. The repertoire has about 160,000 clones, roughly 95% of them found once; the top ten carry 0.95% to 1.1%. The chain has TRBV5-1 and TRBJ2-7; 14 bases are a match to TRBD2. This receptor was identified in a woman aged 25-40 years in good health. The sample was blood. The chain's CDR3 is CASSFGLAGGPTGWEQYF. CDR3 in DNA: TGCGCCAGCAGCTTCGGACTAGCGGGAGGCCCCACCGGTTGGGAGCAGTACTTC.